This T cell receptor (beta chain) was identified during a study of blood T cell repertoires in COVID-19. Overall study: The study drew acute and convalescent COVID-19 samples from the United States, Italy and Spain.

Patients at the Seattle site were enrolled during active infection and followed longitudinally. Original analysis: Reference gene primer amplification gave estimated nucleated cell counts. Here immunoSEQ multiplex PCR was the method, and the copy in TCRdb shows in-frame clones only, minus some. That table furnishes V, J and clone size, whereas the DNA furnished D and trimming. The repertoire consists of roughly 280,000 clones, with roughly 86% occurring once and the leading ten covering approximately 10%. This CDR3 contains 15 residues. V lost 4 bases and J lost 2, with 13 bases in between. Germline-derived CDR1 and CDR2 are KGHDR and SFDVKD.

The sample taken for sequencing was peripheral blood. The gene calls are TRBV24-1 and TRBJ2-5, with D maybe TRBD1 (6 bases). This TCR was recovered from a woman aged 25 to 39 with COVID-19, enrolled during active disease. This chain's CDR3 is CATSDGQSLQETQYF. The CDR3 DNA reads TGTGCCACCAGTGACGGACAGTCCCTGCAAGAGACCCAGTACTTC.